Listed here is a single TCR beta chain. It lacks a known antigen. No much larger clonotype is one base removed from it; base qualities were not supplied. The CDR3 measures 16 amino acids from cysteine to phenylalanine. Of all the DNA, just the CDR3 is kept, 48 bases in frame from base 1. Trimming removed 1 base from V and 7 bases from J; the gene matches leave 13 bases unexplained. CDR1 and CDR2 were assigned from the germline V gene as MDHEN and SYDVKM. The sample is drawn from a study of blood T cell repertoires in COVID-19 (dated by TCRdb to about 2020). The study in broad terms: The collaborator samples originated in the United States, Italy and Spain and spanned the acute and convalescent phases of COVID-19. The sample metadata nearly always contained a de-identified subject ID, COVID-19 status, age in years and sex. The samples were drawn from the first 160 participants of the ongoing ImmuneRACE study and from over 950 subjects provided by 6 global collaborators. Where available, HLA class I and class II types were taken from metadata supplied by the sample provider and were not determined by assay-based typing. Deeply sampled blood TCRbeta repertoires from subjects exposed to, actively infected with, or recovered from COVID-19 were included in the dataset. The material from the prospective study consisted of cDNA or gDNA derived from T cells, B-cell-depleted T cells, or PBMCs. A freely available public database, intended as a resource for researchers studying the immune response to SARS-CoV-2, is where the repertoires were released. The paper's findings and limits, for the study overall: The quantity of clinical and demographic metadata differed by source and by participant and was supplied without curation.

TCRbeta CDR3 regions were amplified from genomic DNA by means of the immunoSEQ Assay, a bias-controlled multiplex PCR. Concerning the study's data processing: Nucleated cell counts per sample were estimated from amplification of reference gene primers within the assay. To quantify the absolute abundance of each unique TCRbeta CDR3 rearrangement, sequence reads were collapsed and filtered. For each sample, productive Simpson clonality was calculated as the square root of Simpson's diversity index over productive rearrangements. The immuneACCESS repertoire file appears here via TCRdb, limited to in-frame rearrangements. These files lack a portion of the clones; in checked studies, under half of the deficit traces to unresolved V genes, and the cause of the others is not known. V, J and clone size derive from that table, while D and trimming were established from the DNA sequence. The sample has more than 150,000 clones on record, roughly 87% of them singletons. Jointly, the top ten make up 5.5% to 7.5% of the sample.

Each collaborating institution followed its own protocols to collect whole blood in K2EDTA tubes. For TCRbeta analysis, collaborators shipped samples in one of three forms: frozen whole blood, isolated PBMCs, or DNA extracted from either of those sample types. This sequence was found in a woman aged 40-49 years with acute or convalescent COVID-19. Sample: peripheral blood. The sequence links TRBV28 to TRBJ2-7; TRBD2 fits 7 bases in the junction. The DNA is TGTGCCAGCAGTTTATTAAGGACGTCATCGCGGGGGGAGCAGTACTTC. Its protein is CASSLLRTSSRGEQYF.